This passage covers 30 T cell receptor beta chains from one sample sequenced in a study of blood T cell repertoires in COVID-19. Here immunoSEQ multiplex PCR was the method, and the copy in TCRdb shows in-frame clones only, minus some. The sample holds approximately 230,000 clones; approximately 90% are singletons and the top ten take about 6.7%. The material sequenced was peripheral blood. These receptors were collected from a woman aged 30 to 39 with COVID-19, enrolled during active disease.

The rearrangement joins TRBV6-5 to TRBJ1-1; maybe TRBD1 (6 bases). V was trimmed by 3 bases and J by 7 bases, leaving 12 bases between them. This CDR3 is 13 amino acids long. Germline V gene data show CDR1 as MNHEY and CDR2 as SVGAGI. The CDR3 DNA follows: TGTGCCAGCAGTTATTTCGGCAGGGGTGAAGCTTTCTTT. Translated: CASSYFGRGEAFF.

The chain uses TRBV2 and TRBJ2-7, with TRBD1 matching 8 bases. Trimming took 3 bases from V and 3 from J; bases not matched to a gene: 7. CDR3 size: 15 residues. Germline assignment: CDR1 SNHLY and CDR2 FYNNEI. Here the CDR3 DNA reads TGTGCCAGCAGTGATATCCCGGGACAGGACTACGAGCAGTACTTC. This encodes CASSDIPGQDYEQYF.

The chain uses TRBV4-3 and TRBJ2-1; TRBD2 aligns across 7 bases. Unmatched junction bases numbered 7, after V lost 1 base and J lost 10 bases. The CDR3 loop spans 14 amino acids. Per germline, CDR1 LGHNA and CDR2 YSLEER. CDR3 region: CASSQGRELQEQFF. The CDR3 DNA sequence: TGCGCCAGCAGCCAAGGGCGGGAGCTTCAGGAGCAGTTCTTC.

This clone was seen just once. This rearrangement joins TRBV27 to TRBJ1-5; D perhaps matches TRBD1 (5 bases). In germline, CDR1 is MNHEY, CDR2 SMNVEV (reference sequence). The CDR3 extends over 14 amino acids. Trimming removed 3 bases at V and 7 bases at J, with 13 bases between. The chain's CDR3 is CASSLGFGGQPQHF. The CDR3 nucleotides read TGTGCCAGCAGTTTGGGATTTGGGGGGCAGCCCCAGCATTTT.

The rearrangement uses TRBV29-1 and TRBJ2-1; tentatively, D is TRBD2 (5 bases). The CDR3 spans 15 residues. Trimming removed 1 base from V and 0 bases from J, with 10 bases in between. CDR1 is SQVTM and CDR2 is ANQGSEA in the germline V gene. The CDR3, as DNA: TGCAGCGTTGAAGGGCGGGTTCTCTCCTACAATGAGCAGTTCTTC. Protein sequence: CSVEGRVLSYNEQFF.

The V gene is TRBV7-2, the J gene TRBJ2-1; D gene uncertain. Germline V gives CDR1 SGHTA, CDR2 FQGNSA. The CDR3 spans 13 residues. V lost 2 bases to trimming and J lost 4 bases, with 6 bases between them. CDR3 sequence (DNA): TGTGCCAGCAGCTTACTCAGGTACAATGAGCAGTTCTTC. Amino acid sequence: CASSLLRYNEQFF.

The chain carries TRBV7-2 and TRBJ2-5; 10 nucleotides agree with TRBD2. Looked up from germline, CDR1 is SGHTA and CDR2 is FQGNSA. The V and J ends lost 2 bases and 5 bases, in that order; junction bases with no gene match: 5. The CDR3 is made up of 15 amino acids. The CDR3 loop is CASSLQAGGPETQYF. The CDR3 DNA is TGTGCCAGCAGCTTACAAGCGGGGGGGCCGGAGACCCAGTACTTC. The entire variable domain, with the rest obtained from reference TRBV7-2 and TRBJ2-5, is as follows: GAGVSQSPSNKVTEKGKDVELRCDPISGHTALYWYRQSLGQGLEFLIYFQGNSAPDKSGLPSDRFSAERTGGSVSTLTIQRTQQEDSAVYLCASSLQAGGPETQYFGPGTRLLVL.

The chain couples TRBV27 to TRBJ2-7; 12 bases are a match to TRBD2. V shed 5 bases, J shed 5 bases, and the junction held 7 bases outside the gene matches. The CDR3 extends over 15 amino acids. The germline V gene encodes CDR1 MNHEY and CDR2 SMNVEV (reference sequence). The CDR3 protein is CASSRARTSGDEQYF. CDR3 sequence (DNA): TGTGCCAGCAGTCGGGCACGGACTAGCGGGGACGAGCAGTACTTC.

V and J are TRBV7-6 and TRBJ2-1; TRBD2 matches at 10 bases. The CDR3 consists of 15 residues. V shed 3 bases, J shed 5 bases, and the junction held 4 bases outside the gene matches. Germline CDR1 SGHVS, CDR2 FNYEAQ. The CDR3 nucleotides are TGTGCCAGCAGCTTCAAAGCGGGGGGGAACAATGAGCAGTTCTTC. It encodes CASSFKAGGNNEQFF. Full variable domain (remainder filled in from reference TRBV7-6 and TRBJ2-1): GAGVSQSPRYKVTKRGQDVALRCDPISGHVSLYWYRQALGQGPEFLTYFNYEAQQDKSGLPNDRFSAERPEGSISTLTIQRTEQRDSAMYRCASSFKAGGNNEQFFGPGTRLTVL.

The chain employs TRBV24-1 and TRBJ2-1, with TRBD1 matching 9 bases. The CDR3 is made up of 18 amino acids. Germline CDR1 and CDR2: KGHDR and SFDVKD. V was clipped by 1 base and J by 8 bases; unmatched bases: 14. The chain's CDR3 is CATSDLYGTGTGFDEQFF. CDR3 DNA: TGTGCCACCAGTGATTTATATGGAACCGGGACAGGGTTCGATGAGCAGTTCTTC.

This clone came up once. The chain uses TRBV7-9 and TRBJ2-2; D perhaps matches TRBD1 (7 bases). This CDR3 comprises 15 residues. Germline V gene sequence: CDR1 SEHNR, CDR2 FQNEAQ (reference sequence). V was pared by 8 bases and J by 5 bases, with 18 bases between. The CDR3 protein is CASSDGGGWTGELFF. The CDR3 DNA reads as TGTGCCAGCTCCGACGGAGGGGGCTGGACCGGGGAGCTGTTTTTT.

The J gene is TRBJ1-5, the V gene TRBV19; TRBD1 might be the D (5 bases). Germline V gives CDR1 LNHDA, CDR2 SQIVND (reference sequence). The CDR3 length is 15 residues. Trimming took off 7 bases at V and 0 bases at J, with 13 bases between the two ends. The DNA for the CDR3 is TGTGCCAGTACTAACACAGGTTATAGCAATCAGCCCCAGCATTTT. Its translation is CASTNTGYSNQPQHF.

This sequence joins TRBV11-2 and TRBJ2-1, with 12 bases identical to TRBD2. Trimming took 2 bases from V and 5 from J; bases not matched to a gene: 7. From germline, CDR1 is SGHAT and CDR2 FQNNGV. This CDR3 contains 17 residues. CDR3 coding DNA: TGTGCCAGCAGCTTAAGACTAGCGGGAGTGTTGGACAATGAGCAGTTCTTC. The encoded protein is CASSLRLAGVLDNEQFF.

The V and J genes are TRBV4-1 and TRBJ2-3, with a possible D match to TRBD2 (6 bases). The CDR3 loop spans 15 amino acids. Per the germline V gene, CDR1 is MGHRA and CDR2 is YSYEKL. V was trimmed by 6 bases and J by 0 bases, leaving 13 bases between them. The CDR3: CASSRVGGSTDTQYF. CDR3 DNA sequence: TGCGCCAGCAGTCGTGTGGGGGGTAGCACAGATACGCAGTATTTT.

The rearrangement joins TRBV18 to TRBJ2-5; 7 nucleotides match TRBD2. CDR3 length equals 14 residues. With V trimmed by 2 bases and J by 5 bases, 5 bases remained unmatched. The germline CDR1 and CDR2 sequences are KGHSH and LQKENI. The CDR3 sequence: CASSPTSAGETQYF. Written as DNA, the CDR3 is TGTGCCAGCTCACCAACTAGCGCCGGGGAGACCCAGTACTTC.

This clone was detected only once. This sequence joins TRBV28 and TRBJ2-6, with 7 positions matching TRBD1. The CDR3 extends over 18 amino acids. Trimming took 5 bases from V and 0 from J; bases not matched to a gene: 10. Germline CDR1 reads MDHEN; CDR2 reads SYDVKM. DNA for the CDR3: TGTGCCAGCAGTCCTTTCGGACAGGATAGCTCTGGGGCCAACGTCCTGACTTTC. Its translation: CASSPFGQDSSGANVLTF.

The rearrangement joins TRBV2 to TRBJ2-3; TRBD2 matches 12 bases. The length of the CDR3 is 17 residues. J lost 2 bases, V lost 5 bases, and 8 bases had no gene match. Germline CDR1 reads SNHLY; CDR2 reads FYNNEI. The CDR3 nucleotides read TGTGCCAGCAGTTCAAGACGACTAGCGGGGGACACAGATACGCAGTATTTT. Translated: CASSSRRLAGDTDTQYF.

V gene TRBV7-9 combines with J gene TRBJ1-2; TRBD1 aligns across 9 bases. Trimming cost V 8 bases and J 4 bases; bases outside gene matches: 14. Germline values: CDR1 SEHNR, CDR2 FQNEAQ (reference sequence). This CDR3 region has 16 residues. CDR3 nucleotide sequence: TGTGCCAGCGCGGGGGACAGGGCCAACACTGTCTATGGCTACACCTTC. It translates to CASAGDRANTVYGYTF.

J is TRBJ1-1 and V is TRBV4-1; 8 nucleotides agree with TRBD1. Germline loops: CDR1 MGHRA, CDR2 YSYEKL. With V trimmed by 3 bases and J by 0 bases, 9 bases remained unmatched. The CDR3 extends over 17 amino acids. CDR3 sequence: CASSHDRTGGMNTEAFF. The CDR3 bases are TGCGCCAGCAGCCACGATCGTACAGGGGGAATGAACACTGAAGCTTTCTTT.

Comments on this clone: One end of the junction does not line up with germline, which may come from a read error. The CDR3, as DNA: TGTGCCAGCCGTGATGTCGGACACCGCAATGAGCAGTTCTTC. Its protein product is CASRDVGHRNEQFF. The chain combines TRBV2 with TRBJ2-1, with D maybe TRBD1 (5 bases). Germline V gives CDR1 SNHLY, CDR2 FYNNEI. This CDR3 is built from 14 residues.

The rearrangement links TRBV5-1 to TRBJ1-1; 7 bases fit TRBD1. The germline gives CDR1 SGHRS, CDR2 YFSETQ. V dropped 0 bases and J dropped 6; count of bases not matched to a gene: 8. The CDR3 extends over 15 amino acids. CDR3 DNA sequence: TGCGCCAGCAGCTTGGCCGAGGGGGCGTCAGCTGAAGCTTTCTTT. This codes for CASSLAEGASAEAFF.

The rearrangement uses TRBV19 and TRBJ2-2; 7 nucleotides line up with TRBD1. This CDR3 spans 15 amino acids. CDR1 and CDR2 (germline): LNHDA, SQIVND (reference sequence). Trimming at V came to 7 bases and at J to 4 bases, leaving 9 bases not matched to a gene. The CDR3 nucleotides are TGTGCCAGTACCCTAGTCCACAGGGGCACCGGGGAGCTGTTTTTT. It specifies CASTLVHRGTGELFF.

This rearrangement joins TRBV21-1 to TRBJ1-3; TRBD1 is the table's D call, not checked against the DNA. TRBV21-1 is annotated as a pseudogene. This CDR3 region has 15 residues. This CDR3 is CASSKGTGVGNTIYF. Here the CDR3 DNA reads TGTGCCAGCAGCAAAGGTACAGGGGTAGGAAACACCATATATTTT.

V gene TRBV5-4 combines with J gene TRBJ2-2; D may be TRBD2 (5 bases). Trimming removed 4 bases at V and 0 bases at J, with 16 bases between. The CDR3 spans 17 residues. CDR1 and CDR2 (germline): SGHNT, YYREEE (reference sequence). CDR3 protein: CASSPRGAAPNTGELFF. As DNA, the CDR3 is TGTGCCAGCAGCCCACGGGGAGCGGCCCCGAACACCGGGGAGCTGTTTTTT.

The chain employs TRBV28 and TRBJ1-4; D gene unclear. CDR1 MDHEN and CDR2 SYDVKM come from the germline V gene. The CDR3 spans 14 residues. V lost 6 bases, J lost 5 bases, and 13 bases lay in between. DNA for the CDR3: TGTGCCAGCAGGGAAGGAGGGTCGAATGAAAAACTGTTTTTT. This gives the protein CASREGGSNEKLFF.

The chain's CDR3 is CACIQGPDHYGYTF. The CDR3 DNA follows: TGTGCCTGCATACAGGGCCCGGATCACTATGGCTACACCTTC. The rearrangement uses TRBV30 and TRBJ1-2; tentatively, D is TRBD1 (6 bases). Trimming pared 6 bases from V and 3 bases from J, leaving 17 bases between. The germline V gene has CDR1 GTSNPN and CDR2 SVGIG (reference sequence). The CDR3 sequence is 14 residues long.

In this sample, this clone turned up a few times. This chain joins TRBV2 and TRBJ1-1, with 9 nucleotides matching TRBD1. Germline V gene lookup returns CDR1 SNHLY and CDR2 FYNNEI. J gave up 1 base and V 6 bases, and 9 bases lay outside the gene matches. The CDR3 totals 16 residues. The CDR3 here is CASSAGQGDGNTEAFF. CDR3 in DNA: TGTGCCAGCAGCGCGGGACAGGGTGACGGGAACACTGAAGCTTTCTTT.

This sequence joins TRBV15 and TRBJ1-6; D perhaps matches TRBD1 (5 bases). The CDR3 spans 14 residues. The V gene lost 0 bases and the J gene lost 11 bases, with 11 bases spanning the gap. From germline, CDR1 is LNHNV and CDR2 YYDKDF (reference sequence). The CDR3 nucleotides read TGTGCCACCAGCAGAGATCGGCAGGGCGCACCCCTCCACTTT. Amino acid sequence: CATSRDRQGAPLHF.

Only one count was recorded for this clone. This chain links TRBV5-4 with TRBJ2-2; 8 positions agree with TRBD2. CDR1 and CDR2 (germline): SGHNT, YYREEE (reference sequence). This CDR3 has 17 amino acids. V lost 2 bases and J lost 4; bases outside the gene matches: 10. The CDR3 loop is CASSFNRGGSGTGELFF. CDR3 nucleotide sequence: TGTGCCAGCAGCTTCAACCGGGGGGGATCAGGCACCGGGGAGCTGTTTTTT.

The genes are TRBV7-6 and TRBJ2-3; D unresolved. Germline CDR1 and CDR2: SGHVS and FNYEAQ. The CDR3 length is 12 residues. Trimming pared 5 bases from V and 5 bases from J, leaving 8 bases between. The CDR3 DNA reads as TGTGCCAGCAGCCGGTTTGGAGATACGCAGTATTTT. Translated, it gives CASSRFGDTQYF.